This TCR beta chain was recorded in a study of blood T cell repertoires in COVID-19. Study at large: From the United States, Italy and Spain came samples of acute and convalescent COVID-19. PBMCs, B-cell-depleted T cells, or T cells were the source of the cDNA or gDNA that made up the material.

This CDR3 region has 15 residues. The germline gives CDR1 SGHDT, CDR2 YYEEEE. Unmatched junction bases numbered 8, after V lost 5 bases and J lost 3 bases. As processed by the authors: Reference gene primer amplification gave nucleated cell count estimates. Some clones are missing from TCRdb's copy, which holds only in-frame ones; the method was immunoSEQ multiplex PCR. V and J calls plus clone size are reproduced from that table; the DNA served to infer D and trimming. The sample yields 52,000 or so clones, roughly four fifths seen once. Source material: peripheral blood. The V and J genes are TRBV5-6 and TRBJ2-1; 7 nucleotides line up with TRBD2. The clonotype comes from a human donor in a cohort sampled during active or convalescent COVID-19. CDR3 protein: CASSFPGGIYNEQFF. The CDR3 DNA reads TGTGCCAGCAGTTTCCCCGGGGGGATCTACAATGAGCAGTTCTTC.